Presented here are 19 T cell receptor beta chains from one specimen sequenced in a study of T-cell reconstitution after alpha-beta-depleted transplantation in children. Unique molecular identifiers were incorporated during preparation of the TCRbeta library. TCRdb reanalysed the PCR reads using MiXCR and keeps one entry per CDR3 protein. The data contain around 600,000 distinct CDR3 sequences, roughly 15% of them singletons. The sample here was PBMCs from the stem cell graft donor, taken from the stem cell graft. These TCRs come from a human donor who donated a stem cell graft to a child with acute myeloid leukemia.

This clonotype was found a few times. The genes are TRBV6-6 and TRBJ2-1; no clear D. The CDR3 sequence is 12 residues long. Trimming took 9 bases from V and 5 from J, leaving 11 bases between them. Per germline, CDR1 MNHNY and CDR2 SVGAGI (reference sequence). The CDR3 spells CARPEPHNEQFF. As DNA, the CDR3 is TGTGCCAGACCGGAACCACACAATGAGCAGTTCTTC.

In its sample, this clonotype was seen a few times. The rearrangement joins TRBV9 to TRBJ1-2; 8 bases are shared with TRBD1. V lost 4 bases and J lost 5; bases outside the gene matches: 7. CDR1 SGDLS and CDR2 YYNGEE come from the germline V gene. This CDR3 contains 14 residues. The CDR3 is CASSISGTGYGYTF. DNA of the CDR3: TGTGCCAGCAGCATTTCCGGGACAGGATATGGCTACACCTTC. The whole variable domain, remainder taken from reference TRBV9 and TRBJ1-2, is DSGVTQTPKHLITATGQRVTLRCSPRSGDLSVYWYQQSLDQGLQFLIQYYNGEERAKGNILERFSAQQFPDLHSELNLSSLELGDSALYFCASSISGTGYGYTFGSGTRLTVV.

In this sample, this clonotype turned up a few times. The V call is TRBV7-9, the J call TRBJ1-2, with 7 bases fitting TRBD1. Trimming cost V 5 bases and J 7 bases; bases outside gene matches: 16. CDR3 length: 16 amino acids. In germline, CDR1 is SEHNR, CDR2 FQNEAQ (reference sequence). CDR3 protein: CASSTETGTVGLGYTF. The CDR3 bases are TGTGCCAGCAGCACCGAAACCGGGACAGTAGGACTTGGCTACACCTTC.

The chain is built from TRBV6-5 and TRBJ2-2, with D maybe TRBD1 (6 bases). Germline CDR1 MNHEY, CDR2 SVGAGI. Trimming took off 6 bases at V and 0 bases at J, with 20 bases between the two ends. The CDR3 covers 18 residues. This chain's CDR3 is CASRPVSYRASNTGELFF. Here the CDR3 DNA reads TGTGCCAGCAGGCCAGTGAGTTACAGGGCCTCGAACACCGGGGAGCTGTTTTTT.

This clonotype occurred many times. The chain uses TRBV12-3 or TRBV12-4 and TRBJ1-3, with 10 positions matching TRBD1. This CDR3 has 17 amino acids. V lost 5 bases and J lost 2; bases outside the gene matches: 9. CDR3 in DNA: TGTGCCAGCAGTCCACAGGGACAGGGGTTGGCTGGAAACACCATATATTTT. Its translation: CASSPQGQGLAGNTIYF.

This clonotype was recorded a few times. This chain links TRBV24-1 with TRBJ2-2; 7 nucleotides agree with TRBD1. V lost 3 bases and J lost 1; bases outside the gene matches: 4. This CDR3 contains 16 residues. Germline V lookup: CDR1 KGHDR, CDR2 SFDVKD. For the CDR3, the DNA is TGTGCCACCAGTGATCCCGGGACAGTGAACACCGGGGAGCTGTTTTTT. Translating gives CATSDPGTVNTGELFF.

The rearrangement joins TRBV18 to TRBJ1-1; TRBD1 matches at 7 bases. The CDR3 has 17 amino acids. V dropped 2 bases and J dropped 0; count of bases not matched to a gene: 9. Germline V gene data show CDR1 as KGHSH and CDR2 as LQKENI. The CDR3 DNA reads as TGTGCCAGCTCACCAGGGACAGCCATACCTATGAACACTGAAGCTTTCTTT. It is translated as CASSPGTAIPMNTEAFF.

The J gene is TRBJ2-7, the V gene TRBV12-5; tentatively, D is TRBD2 (5 bases). Germline CDR1 reads LGHNT; CDR2 reads FRNRAP. Trimming took off 2 bases at V and 6 bases at J, with 11 bases between the two ends. CDR3 size: 13 residues. The CDR3 reads CASGLSRDGEQYF. The CDR3 nucleotides are TGTGCTAGTGGTTTGAGCCGGGATGGCGAGCAGTACTTC.

The chain has TRBV7-2 and TRBJ1-5; D may be TRBD1 (5 bases). The germline V and J ends were trimmed by 0 bases and 2 bases, with 11 bases remaining between them. Germline CDR1 SGHTA, CDR2 FQGNSA. The CDR3 sequence is 16 residues long. DNA for the CDR3: TGTGCCAGCAGCTTAGCTGGGGGTAGCGGCAATCAGCCCCAGCATTTT. Its translation is CASSLAGGSGNQPQHF.

This clonotype was seen at least ten times. The CDR3 here is CASSAYVGDTGELFF. For the CDR3, the DNA is TGTGCCAGCAGCGCTTATGTGGGGGACACCGGGGAGCTGTTTTTT. V usage is TRBV9 and J usage is TRBJ2-2; either TRBD1 or TRBD2 may supply D (5 bases each). Germline V lookup: CDR1 SGDLS, CDR2 YYNGEE. The V gene lost 3 bases and the J gene lost 3 bases, with 12 bases spanning the gap. This CDR3 region has 15 residues.

This clonotype was counted ten times or more. V is TRBV7-8 and J is TRBJ2-5; the D call may be TRBD1 or TRBD2 (5 bases each). The CDR3 spans 16 residues. Per the germline V gene, CDR1 is SGHVS and CDR2 is FQNEAQ. Trimming removed 5 bases from V and 3 bases from J, with 19 bases in between. The CDR3 DNA follows: TGTGCCAGCAGCCCCGGGGTAGGGGCGTTGAAAGAGACCCAGTACTTC. It is translated as CASSPGVGALKETQYF.

This clonotype was detected a few times. The V and J genes are TRBV20-1 and TRBJ2-1; 10 bases agree with TRBD2. V shed 6 bases, J shed 5 bases, and the junction held 10 bases outside the gene matches. The germline CDR1 and CDR2 sequences are DFQATT and SNEGSKA (reference sequence). CDR3 length equals 15 residues. This chain's CDR3 is CSAQPAGGPHNEQFF. DNA of the CDR3: TGCAGTGCCCAACCAGCGGGGGGGCCCCACAATGAGCAGTTCTTC.

This clonotype was observed a few times. The V and J genes are TRBV5-1 and TRBJ1-1; D might be TRBD1 (5 bases). The CDR3 contains 14 residues. Per the germline V gene, CDR1 is SGHRS and CDR2 is YFSETQ. V lost 1 base and J lost 3, with 10 bases in between. CDR3 DNA sequence: TGCGCCAGCAGCTTGCTAGACAGCGACACTGAAGCTTTCTTT. This gives the protein CASSLLDSDTEAFF.

This clonotype was picked up many times. This chain connects TRBV10-3 to TRBJ1-6; 8 nucleotides agree with TRBD1. The CDR3 has 16 amino acids. Trimming at V came to 4 bases and at J to 9 bases, leaving 11 bases not matched to a gene. CDR1 ENHRY and CDR2 SYGVKD come from the germline V gene. CDR3 in amino acids: CAISAGTGLIGSPLHF. CDR3 DNA sequence: TGTGCCATCAGTGCAGGGACAGGTCTAATTGGTTCACCCCTCCACTTT.

There are a few counts of this clonotype. This chain connects TRBV7-3 to TRBJ1-1; D is uncertain. This CDR3 contains 15 residues. CDR1 SGHTA and CDR2 FQGTGA come from the germline V gene. V was shortened by 5 bases and J by 1 base, with 14 bases between the two germline ends. The CDR3: CASSPRGPTNTEAFF. The CDR3 nucleotides are TGTGCCAGCAGCCCCCGAGGACCCACGAACACTGAAGCTTTCTTT.

Worth noting for this clonotype: This may stem from a read error, because a much larger clone lies one nucleotide away. The chain couples TRBV15 to TRBJ1-5; the D gene is possibly TRBD1 (5 bases). The germline gives CDR1 LNHNV, CDR2 YYDKDF (reference sequence). This CDR3 contains 13 residues. CDR3 nucleotides: TGTACCACCAGCGGAGACAGTCGTCAGCCCCAGCATTTT. As protein: CTTSGDSRQPQHF.

Written as DNA, the CDR3 is TGTGCAAGTCGCTTAAGTGGAAATCCTGAAGCTTTCTTT. As protein: CASRLSGNPEAFF. The chain combines TRBV12-2 with TRBJ1-1. TRBV12-2 is reported as a pseudogene. The CDR3 covers 13 residues.

V gene TRBV5-6 combines with J gene TRBJ2-3; a weak D match, TRBD1 (5 bases). Between the trimmed V and J ends, which lost 3 bases and 7 bases, there was a span of 12 bases. The CDR3 length is 13 residues. Germline assignment: CDR1 SGHDT and CDR2 YYEEEE. This chain's CDR3 is CASSSLRGYTQYF. The CDR3 DNA follows: TGTGCCAGCAGCTCACTAAGGGGATATACGCAGTATTTT.

Many counts were recorded for this clonotype. The J gene is TRBJ1-1, the V gene TRBV20-1; 9 bases fit TRBD1. After removal of 1 base from V and 0 bases from J, the junction contained 12 bases not matched to a gene. The CDR3 runs 18 residues. The germline V gene encodes CDR1 DFQATT and CDR2 SNEGSKA (reference sequence). CDR3 loop: CSARVSIAGTGMNTEAFF. As DNA, the CDR3 is TGCAGTGCTAGAGTTAGTATTGCAGGGACAGGGATGAACACTGAAGCTTTCTTT.